What follows are 28 T cell receptor beta chains derived from one specimen sequenced in a study of T-cell memory formation after mild COVID-19. One entry per CDR3 protein, called by TCRdb with MiXCR from the 5' RACE reads. The sample has over 450,000 distinct CDR3 sequences; roughly 20% are singletons. The sample comprised PBMCs or a T cell subset sorted from them (not recorded which). The receptors here all came from an adult woman who had mild COVID-19 (a few samples of this study predate the infection). Cell type and time point are not known.

This clonotype was recorded at least ten times. The chain uses TRBV20-1 and TRBJ2-3; perhaps TRBD1 as D (6 bases). The germline CDR1 and CDR2 sequences are DFQATT and SNEGSKA (reference sequence). The CDR3 has 13 amino acids. V gave up 0 bases and J gave up 6 bases, with 10 bases separating them. DNA for the CDR3: TGCAGTGCTAGAGATGTGGGGGCGGATACGCAGTATTTT. It encodes CSARDVGADTQYF.

This chain links TRBV7-9 with TRBJ2-2; perhaps TRBD2 as D (6 bases). Trimming removed 4 bases at V and 4 bases at J, with 19 bases between. Germline V gives CDR1 SEHNR, CDR2 FQNEAQ (reference sequence). This CDR3 comprises 17 residues. CDR3 region: CASSSREWGSSTGELFF. DNA for the CDR3: TGTGCCAGCAGCTCCCGGGAGTGGGGTTCTTCCACCGGGGAGCTGTTTTTT. Looking up the rest from reference TRBV7-9 and TRBJ2-2 gives the full variable domain: DTGVSQNPRHKITKRGQNVTFRCDPISEHNRLYWYRQTLGQGPEFLTYFQNEAQLEKSRLLSDRFSAERPKGSFSTLEIQRTEQGDSAMYLCASSSREWGSSTGELFFGEGSRLTVL.

The table lists this clonotype with a few counts. The rearrangement links TRBV5-1 to TRBJ2-5; 7 bases map to TRBD2. This CDR3 spans 14 amino acids. The germline CDR1 and CDR2 sequences are SGHRS and YFSETQ. The junction had 5 bases not matched to a gene; V was cut back by 1 base and J by 5 bases. CDR3 in amino acids: CASSLQSRGETQYF. The CDR3 DNA reads TGCGCCAGCAGCTTGCAATCGCGGGGGGAGACCCAGTACTTC.

J is TRBJ1-3 and V is TRBV2; D not certain. V was trimmed by 6 bases and J by 2 bases, leaving 5 bases between them. Germline CDR1 is SNHLY and CDR2 is FYNNEI. The CDR3 length is 12 residues. CDR3 in DNA: TGTGCCAGCAGCTATGCTGGAAACACCATATATTTT. Protein: CASSYAGNTIYF.

This clonotype occurred a few times. The rearrangement uses TRBV12-3 or TRBV12-4 and TRBJ1-2; D unclear. There are 12 residues in the CDR3. V lost 5 bases and J lost 13, with 17 bases in between. The CDR3 protein is CASSVSRSPPTF. In DNA, the CDR3 is TGTGCCAGCAGTGTATCCCGGAGCCCCCCCACCTTC.

This clonotype has just a few counts. The CDR3 loop reads CASSSGLGSRVEQYF. The CDR3 DNA sequence: TGTGCCAGCAGTTCTGGACTAGGGTCGCGCGTCGAGCAGTACTTC. The chain links TRBV12-3 or TRBV12-4 to TRBJ2-7, with 7 nucleotides matching TRBD2. CDR3 length: 15 residues. The V and J ends lost 4 bases and 6 bases, in that order; junction bases with no gene match: 12.

The chain couples TRBV29-1 to TRBJ2-1; D is possibly TRBD2 (6 bases). Deletions cut 7 bases from V and 7 bases from J, with 38 bases between. The CDR3 loop spans 20 amino acids. Germline assignment: CDR1 SQVTM and CDR2 ANQGSEA. CDR3 protein: CSALGPYGIRLGVGFNEQFF. As DNA, the CDR3 is TGCAGCGCCCTCGGACCGTACGGGATAAGACTAGGGGTTGGATTTAATGAGCAGTTCTTC.

This clonotype has a handful of counts. This chain connects TRBV6-2 or TRBV6-3 to TRBJ2-3, with D unresolved. The CDR3 has 15 amino acids. CDR1 is MNHEY, CDR2 SVGEGT, per germline. Trimming removed 6 bases at V and 2 bases at J, with 15 bases between. The CDR3 sequence is CASSPELQATDTQYF. The CDR3 DNA sequence: TGTGCCAGCAGCCCCGAACTCCAAGCCACAGATACGCAGTATTTT.

In this sample, this clonotype turned up many times. The CDR3 region has the DNA TGCAGTGCTAGAGGCACAGGGGCAACCTACGAGCAGTACTTC. Protein product: CSARGTGATYEQYF. This chain joins TRBV20-1 and TRBJ2-7; TRBD1 agrees at 7 bases. The trim removed 1 base at V and 2 bases at J, leaving 5 bases unmatched. The CDR3 spans 14 residues. CDR1 and CDR2 (germline): DFQATT, SNEGSKA (reference sequence).

The table lists this clonotype with a few counts. This chain links TRBV4-3 with TRBJ2-7; 7 bases are a match to TRBD1. Germline trimming cut 0 bases from V and 3 bases from J; bases unmatched to any gene: 5. Germline CDR1 LGHNA, CDR2 YSLEER. The CDR3 runs 15 residues. The CDR3 region has the DNA TGCGCCAGCAGCCAAGAATGGGGACAGTACTACGAGCAGTACTTC. This gives the protein CASSQEWGQYYEQYF.

The CDR3 protein is CASSDPGVYGYTF. The CDR3 nucleotides are TGTGCCAGCAGTGACCCAGGGGTCTATGGCTACACCTTC. The V call is TRBV25-1, the J call TRBJ1-2, with D perhaps matching TRBD1 (6 bases). The CDR3 contains 13 residues. V lost 3 bases to trimming and J lost 4 bases, with 9 bases between them. CDR1 is MGHDK, CDR2 SYGVNS, per germline.

The chain recombines TRBV18 with TRBJ1-4; 9 bases fit TRBD1. Trimming took 0 bases from V and 7 from J; bases not matched to a gene: 6. This CDR3 comprises 16 residues. The germline gives CDR1 KGHSH, CDR2 LQKENI. This CDR3 reads CASSPPFGTGREKLFF. The CDR3 DNA is TGTGCCAGCTCACCACCTTTTGGGACAGGGCGTGAAAAACTGTTTTTT.

The chain is built from TRBV3-1 and TRBJ1-3; D is ambiguous. V lost 2 bases and J lost 1, with 9 bases in between. There are 15 residues in the CDR3. From germline, CDR1 is LGHDT and CDR2 YNNKEL (reference sequence). The CDR3 DNA is TGTGCCAGCAGCCAACTTTTAGGGTCTGGAAACACCATATATTTT. Translated, it gives CASSQLLGSGNTIYF.

This clonotype was recorded a few times. V and J are TRBV5-1 and TRBJ2-5; D possibly corresponds to TRBD1 (6 bases). The CDR3 loop spans 12 amino acids. Germline V gene data show CDR1 as SGHRS and CDR2 as YFSETQ. V was shortened by 5 bases and J by 3 bases, with 8 bases between the two germline ends. CDR3 amino acids: CASRDSEETQYF. CDR3 sequence (DNA): TGCGCCAGCAGGGACAGCGAAGAGACCCAGTACTTC.

This clonotype has more than one count but fewer than ten. This chain connects TRBV6-2 or TRBV6-3 to TRBJ2-2, with a tentative D call TRBD2 (6 bases). From germline, CDR1 is MNHEY and CDR2 SVGEGT. There are 16 residues in the CDR3. Trimming pared 8 bases from V and 0 bases from J, leaving 16 bases between. CDR3 protein: CASLGVGRANTGELFF. The CDR3 DNA sequence: TGTGCCAGCCTAGGAGTCGGGAGAGCGAACACCGGGGAGCTGTTTTTT.

This clonotype was counted only a few times. The chain links TRBV9 to TRBJ2-2; 9 positions agree with TRBD2. Germline CDR1 reads SGDLS; CDR2 reads YYNGEE. With V trimmed by 1 base and J by 6 bases, 7 bases remained unmatched. The CDR3 extends over 16 amino acids. CDR3 protein: CASSVSSGRRSGELFF. The CDR3 DNA reads as TGTGCCAGCAGCGTAAGTAGCGGGAGAAGGTCCGGGGAGCTGTTTTTT.

The chain recombines TRBV7-2 with TRBJ2-2, with D possibly matching TRBD1 (6 bases). Trimming pared 2 bases from V and 5 bases from J, leaving 15 bases between. The germline gives CDR1 SGHTA, CDR2 FQGNSA. This CDR3 comprises 16 residues. As DNA, the CDR3 is TGTGCCAGCAGCTTACAGGGGTCCCGAAGGACCGGGGAGCTGTTTTTT. This translates into CASSLQGSRRTGELFF. The variable domain in full, with the rest retrieved from reference TRBV7-2 and TRBJ2-2, is GAGVSQSPSNKVTEKGKDVELRCDPISGHTALYWYRQSLGQGLEFLIYFQGNSAPDKSGLPSDRFSAERTGGSVSTLTIQRTQQEDSAVYLCASSLQGSRRTGELFFGEGSRLTVL.

The chain combines TRBV5-1 with TRBJ2-5, with 8 bases lining up with TRBD2. CDR3 length: 15 amino acids. Trimming at V came to 4 bases and at J to 5 bases, leaving 10 bases not matched to a gene. Per the germline V gene, CDR1 is SGHRS and CDR2 is YFSETQ. The DNA for the CDR3 is TGCGCCAGCAGCATAGGCGGGACTAGGGGGGAGACCCAGTACTTC. As protein: CASSIGGTRGETQYF.

This clonotype was detected a few times. This chain links TRBV20-1 with TRBJ1-1; possibly TRBD1 for D (6 bases). The CDR3 totals 13 residues. Germline V gene lookup returns CDR1 DFQATT and CDR2 SNEGSKA (reference sequence). Trimming took off 6 bases at V and 0 bases at J, with 11 bases between the two ends. Here the CDR3 DNA reads TGCAGTGCGGCGACAGGTCTGAACACTGAAGCTTTCTTT. Translation: CSAATGLNTEAFF.

This clonotype was seen a handful of times. This rearrangement joins TRBV28 to TRBJ2-4, with a weak D call TRBD1 (5 bases). CDR1 and CDR2 (germline): MDHEN, SYDVKM. Deletions cut 0 bases from V and 5 bases from J, with 8 bases between. This CDR3 comprises 14 residues. Written as DNA, the CDR3 is TGTGCCAGCAGTTTATGGGGGCCTCAAAACATTCAGTACTTC. Translated, it gives CASSLWGPQNIQYF.

This chain uses TRBV12-3 or TRBV12-4 with TRBJ2-5; tentative D call: TRBD1 (6 bases). The V and J ends lost 6 bases and 4 bases respectively, with 15 bases between them. The CDR3 is made up of 14 amino acids. The CDR3 loop is CASSITGSRETQYF. CDR3 DNA: TGTGCCAGCAGCATAACAGGGAGTCGAGAGACCCAGTACTTC.

This sequence joins TRBV18 and TRBJ2-7; either TRBD1 or TRBD2 may fit D (5 bases each). There are 16 residues in the CDR3. Trimming removed 3 bases from V and 2 bases from J, with 17 bases in between. Germline values: CDR1 KGHSH, CDR2 LQKENI. The CDR3: CASSPRGLEDPYEQYF. The CDR3 DNA follows: TGTGCCAGCTCACCCCGGGGCCTCGAGGACCCCTACGAGCAGTACTTC.

This clonotype was counted only a few times. V usage is TRBV6-1 and J usage is TRBJ1-2; 8 bases align to TRBD1. Germline CDR1 reads MNHNS; CDR2 reads SASEGT. The V segment lost 8 bases and the J segment 4 bases; nucleotides outside the gene matches: 9. The CDR3 covers 14 residues. CDR3 DNA: TGTGCCAGCCACGTGGGGACAGGCCCCTATGGCTACACCTTC. Translation gives CASHVGTGPYGYTF.

A few counts support this clonotype. The chain is built from TRBV12-3 or TRBV12-4 and TRBJ2-1; D is possibly TRBD2 (6 bases). V was trimmed by 6 bases and J by 5 bases, leaving 11 bases between them. The length of the CDR3 is 13 residues. DNA of the CDR3: TGTGCCAGCAGCTCGTCGGGGGACAATGAGCAGTTCTTC. Encoded protein: CASSSSGDNEQFF.

V gene TRBV5-1 combines with J gene TRBJ2-3; D call uncertain. CDR3 length: 18 residues. Germline V gives CDR1 SGHRS, CDR2 YFSETQ. Trimming left V 3 bases short and J 0 bases short, with 20 bases between. CDR3 sequence (DNA): TGCGCCAGCAGCTCCCTTTGGCCCCCGACGGCTAGCACAGATACGCAGTATTTT. It is translated as CASSSLWPPTASTDTQYF. Filled out from reference TRBV5-1 and TRBJ2-3, the complete variable domain reads KAGVTQTPRYLIKTRGQQVTLSCSPISGHRSVSWYQQTPGQGLQFLFEYFSETQRNKGNFPGRFSGRQFSNSRSEMNVSTLELGDSALYLCASSSLWPPTASTDTQYFGPGTRLTVL.

The chain joins TRBV6-5 to TRBJ1-1, with no clear D. CDR3 size: 14 residues. Germline lookup yields CDR1 MNHEY and CDR2 SVGAGI. V dropped 2 bases and J dropped 1 base, with 8 bases sitting between them. The CDR3 protein is CASSYAGPNTEAFF. DNA for the CDR3: TGTGCCAGCAGTTACGCCGGCCCGAACACTGAAGCTTTCTTT.

This rearrangement joins TRBV6-2 or TRBV6-3 to TRBJ2-1; possibly TRBD1 for D (6 bases). V was pared by 5 bases and J by 12 bases, with 17 bases between. The CDR3 length is 13 residues. Germline CDR1 reads MNHEY; CDR2 reads SVGEGT. The CDR3 reads CASSTLGQSGQFF. In nucleotides, the CDR3 is TGTGCCAGCAGTACGCTAGGACAGTCGGGGCAGTTCTTC.

The rearrangement uses TRBV5-6 and TRBJ1-1, with D unclear. There are 14 residues in the CDR3. Germline V gene sequence: CDR1 SGHDT, CDR2 YYEEEE. V lost 2 bases to trimming and J lost 1 base, with 9 bases between them. CDR3 amino acids: CASSFSAANTEAFF. In DNA, the CDR3 is TGTGCCAGCAGCTTCTCGGCAGCGAACACTGAAGCTTTCTTT.